The text below deals with one T cell receptor (beta chain). These data belong to a study of blood T cell repertoires in COVID-19. Germline V lookup: CDR1 SGHAT, CDR2 FQNNGV. This CDR3 spans 13 amino acids. Trimming took 5 bases from V and 9 from J; bases not matched to a gene: 5. Participants were aged roughly 18 to 90 years, lived in 24 US areas, and enrolled virtually. Only in-frame clones appear in the TCRdb table, and some are missing; sequencing was by immunoSEQ multiplex PCR. The data hold about 200,000 clones, with approximately 85% observed a single time. The material sequenced was PBMCs or T cells enriched from blood (not recorded which). This TCR came from a man aged 40-50 years with acute COVID-19. The V and J genes are TRBV11-2 and TRBJ2-1, with TRBD2 identical over 9 bases. In nucleotides, the CDR3 is TGTGCCAGCAGCAGTAGCGGGAGAAGTGAGCAGTTCTTC. Amino acids: CASSSSGRSEQFF.